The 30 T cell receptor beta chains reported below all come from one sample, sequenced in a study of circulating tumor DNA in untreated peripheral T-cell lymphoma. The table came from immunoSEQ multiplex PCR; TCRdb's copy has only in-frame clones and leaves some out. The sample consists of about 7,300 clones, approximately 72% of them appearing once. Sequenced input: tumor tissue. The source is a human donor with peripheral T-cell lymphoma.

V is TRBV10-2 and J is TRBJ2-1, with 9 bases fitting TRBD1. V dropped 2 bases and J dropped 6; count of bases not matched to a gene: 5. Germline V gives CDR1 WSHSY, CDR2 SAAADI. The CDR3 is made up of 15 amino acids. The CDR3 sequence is CASSEGQGIFNEQFF. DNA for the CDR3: TGCGCCAGCAGTGAGGGACAGGGGATCTTCAATGAGCAGTTCTTC.

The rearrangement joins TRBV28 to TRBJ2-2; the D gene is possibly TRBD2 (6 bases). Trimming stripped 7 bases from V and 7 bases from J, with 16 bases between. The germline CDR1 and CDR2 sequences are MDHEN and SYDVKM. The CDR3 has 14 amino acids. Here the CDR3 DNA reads TGTGCCAGCATATCCGGCCGCGGGAACGGGGAGCTGTTTTTT. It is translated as CASISGRGNGELFF. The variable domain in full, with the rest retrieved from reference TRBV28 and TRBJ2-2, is DVKVTQSSRYLVKRTGEKVFLECVQDMDHENMFWYRQDPGLGLRLIYFSYDVKMKEKGDIPEGYSVSREKKERFSLILESASTNQTSMYLCASISGRGNGELFFGEGSRLTVL.

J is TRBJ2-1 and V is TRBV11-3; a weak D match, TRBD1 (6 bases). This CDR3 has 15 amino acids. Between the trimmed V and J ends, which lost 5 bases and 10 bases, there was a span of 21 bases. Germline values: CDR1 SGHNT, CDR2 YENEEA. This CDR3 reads CASSLTDRQVGEQFF. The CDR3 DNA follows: TGTGCCAGCAGCCTAACAGACCGACAGGTAGGGGAGCAGTTCTTC. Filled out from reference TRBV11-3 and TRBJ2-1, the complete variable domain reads EAGVVQSPRYKIIEKKQPVAFWCNPISGHNTLYWYLQNLGQGPELLIRYENEEAVDDSQLPKDRFSAERLKGVDSTLKIQPAELGDSAVYLCASSLTDRQVGEQFFGPGTRLTVL.

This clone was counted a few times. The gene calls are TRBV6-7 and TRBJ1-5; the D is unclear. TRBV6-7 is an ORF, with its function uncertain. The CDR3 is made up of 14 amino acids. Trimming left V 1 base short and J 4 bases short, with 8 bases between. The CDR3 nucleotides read TGTGCCAGCAGTTACTTGGAAGAAAATCAGCCCCAGCATTTT. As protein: CASSYLEENQPQHF.

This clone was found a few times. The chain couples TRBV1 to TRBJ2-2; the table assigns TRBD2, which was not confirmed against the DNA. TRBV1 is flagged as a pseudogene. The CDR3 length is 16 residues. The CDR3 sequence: CASSQVSTSRTGELFF. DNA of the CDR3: TGCGCCAGCAGCCAAGTCTCGACTAGCAGAACCGGGGAGCTGTTTTTT.

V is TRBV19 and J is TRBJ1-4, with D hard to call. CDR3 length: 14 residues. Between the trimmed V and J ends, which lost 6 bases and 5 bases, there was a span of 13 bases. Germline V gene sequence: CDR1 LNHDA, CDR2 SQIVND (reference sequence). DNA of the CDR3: TGTGCCAGTAGCCCCCCGGGCCCGAATGAAAAACTGTTTTTT. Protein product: CASSPPGPNEKLFF.

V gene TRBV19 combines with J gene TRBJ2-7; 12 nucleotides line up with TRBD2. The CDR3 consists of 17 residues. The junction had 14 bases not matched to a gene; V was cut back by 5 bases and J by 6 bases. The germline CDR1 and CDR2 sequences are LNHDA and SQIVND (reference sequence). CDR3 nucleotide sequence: TGTGCCAGTAGTCCCGCTTTGGCTAGCGGGAGGGCCCGCGAGCAGTACTTC. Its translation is CASSPALASGRAREQYF.

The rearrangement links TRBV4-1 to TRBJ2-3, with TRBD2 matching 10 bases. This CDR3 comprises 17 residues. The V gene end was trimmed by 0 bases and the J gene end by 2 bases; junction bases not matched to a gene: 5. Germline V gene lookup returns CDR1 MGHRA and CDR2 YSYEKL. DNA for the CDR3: TGCGCCAGCAGCCAAGATCTACTAGCGGGATTCACAGATACGCAGTATTTT. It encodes CASSQDLLAGFTDTQYF.

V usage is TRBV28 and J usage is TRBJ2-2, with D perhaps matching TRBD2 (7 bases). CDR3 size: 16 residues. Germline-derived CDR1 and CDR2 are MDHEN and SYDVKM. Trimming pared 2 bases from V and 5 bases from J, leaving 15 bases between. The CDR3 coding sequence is TGTGCCAGCAGTTTAGGGGGCGGGAGTAGGACCGGGGAGCTGTTTTTT. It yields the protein CASSLGGGSRTGELFF.

The CDR3 region is CASSLSAGTSGRVGERKQYF. The DNA for the CDR3 is TGTGCCAGCAGTTTATCCGCTGGGACTAGCGGGAGGGTGGGTGAGAGGAAGCAGTACTTC. The J gene is TRBJ2-7, the V gene TRBV28; 16 bases fit TRBD2. CDR3 length: 20 residues. Unmatched junction bases numbered 17, after V lost 1 base and J lost 8 bases. Germline CDR1 reads MDHEN; CDR2 reads SYDVKM.

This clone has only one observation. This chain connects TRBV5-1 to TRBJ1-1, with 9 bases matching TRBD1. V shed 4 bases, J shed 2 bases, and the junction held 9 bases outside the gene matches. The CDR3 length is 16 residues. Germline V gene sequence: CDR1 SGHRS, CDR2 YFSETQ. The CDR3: CASSPQGTGYNTEAFF. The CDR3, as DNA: TGCGCCAGCAGCCCTCAAGGGACAGGGTACAACACTGAAGCTTTCTTT.

The CDR3 is CASRESGSSYEQYF. CDR3 bases: TGTGCCAGCAGAGAGAGCGGGAGCTCCTACGAGCAGTACTTC. The chain links TRBV28 to TRBJ2-7; TRBD2 matches 8 bases. The germline CDR1 and CDR2 sequences are MDHEN and SYDVKM. J lost 0 bases, V lost 6 bases, and 4 bases had no gene match. The CDR3 has 14 residues.

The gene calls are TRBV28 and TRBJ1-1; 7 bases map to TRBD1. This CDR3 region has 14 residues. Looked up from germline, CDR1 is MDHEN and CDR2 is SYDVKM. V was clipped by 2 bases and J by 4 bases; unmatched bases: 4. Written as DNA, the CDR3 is TGTGCCAGCAGTTTAGCAGGGGGTGGCACTGAAGCTTTCTTT. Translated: CASSLAGGGTEAFF.

CDR3 nucleotides: TGTGCCAGTAGTAGGGGACTAGCGGGAGTTGCGGGTGGCTCCTACGAGCAGTACTTC. Translation gives CASSRGLAGVAGGSYEQYF. This chain uses TRBV19 with TRBJ2-7; 14 nucleotides match TRBD2. The CDR3 is 19 residues long. Germline values: CDR1 LNHDA, CDR2 SQIVND (reference sequence). V shed 4 bases and J 0 bases; nucleotides not matched to a gene: 11.

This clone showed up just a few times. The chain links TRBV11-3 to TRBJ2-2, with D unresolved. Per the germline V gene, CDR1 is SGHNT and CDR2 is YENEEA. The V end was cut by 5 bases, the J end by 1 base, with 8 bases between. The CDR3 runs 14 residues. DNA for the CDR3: TGTGCCAGCAGCGTTTACAGGAACACCGGGGAGCTGTTTTTT. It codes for CASSVYRNTGELFF.

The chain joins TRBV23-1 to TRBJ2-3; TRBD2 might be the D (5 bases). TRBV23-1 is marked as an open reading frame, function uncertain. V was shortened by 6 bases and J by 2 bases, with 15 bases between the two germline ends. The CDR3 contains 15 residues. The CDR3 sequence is CASSSHGLITDTQYF. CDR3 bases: TGCGCCAGCAGCTCCCACGGACTGATCACAGATACGCAGTATTTT.

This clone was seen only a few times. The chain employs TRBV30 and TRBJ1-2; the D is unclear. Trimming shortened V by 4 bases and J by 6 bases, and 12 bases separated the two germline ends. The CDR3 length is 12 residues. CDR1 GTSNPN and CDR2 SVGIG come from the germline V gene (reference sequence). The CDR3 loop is CAWTVGSHGYTF. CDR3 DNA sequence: TGTGCCTGGACCGTGGGGTCACATGGCTACACCTTC.

CDR3 DNA sequence: TGTGCCAGCAGCACTACTCCGGGACCAACCTACGAGCAGTACTTC. The encoded protein is CASSTTPGPTYEQYF. The V and J genes are TRBV9 and TRBJ2-7; possibly TRBD1 or TRBD2 for D (5 bases each). The CDR3 spans 15 residues. Germline CDR1 reads SGDLS; CDR2 reads YYNGEE. Between the trimmed V and J ends, which lost 4 bases and 2 bases, there was a span of 16 bases.

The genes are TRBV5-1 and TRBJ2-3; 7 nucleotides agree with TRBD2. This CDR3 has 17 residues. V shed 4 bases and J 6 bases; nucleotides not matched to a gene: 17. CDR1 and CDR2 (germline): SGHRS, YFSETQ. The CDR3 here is CASSGRDYGLLLDTQYF. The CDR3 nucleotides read TGCGCCAGCAGCGGCCGGGACTATGGTTTGCTTTTGGATACGCAGTATTTT. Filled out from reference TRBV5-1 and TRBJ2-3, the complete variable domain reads KAGVTQTPRYLIKTRGQQVTLSCSPISGHRSVSWYQQTPGQGLQFLFEYFSETQRNKGNFPGRFSGRQFSNSRSEMNVSTLELGDSALYLCASSGRDYGLLLDTQYFGPGTRLTVL.

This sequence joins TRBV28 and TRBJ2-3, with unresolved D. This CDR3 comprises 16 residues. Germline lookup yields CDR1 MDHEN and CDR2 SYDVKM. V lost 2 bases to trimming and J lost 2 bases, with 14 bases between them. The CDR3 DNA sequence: TGTGCCAGCAGTTTAAGAGGCAGTTTCTACACAGATACGCAGTATTTT. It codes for CASSLRGSFYTDTQYF.

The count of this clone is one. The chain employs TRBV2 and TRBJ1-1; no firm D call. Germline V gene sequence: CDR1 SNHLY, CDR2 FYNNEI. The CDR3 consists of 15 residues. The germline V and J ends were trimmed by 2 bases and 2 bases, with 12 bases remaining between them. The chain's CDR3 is CASSEKWTGNTEAFF. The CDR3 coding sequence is TGTGCCAGCAGTGAAAAGTGGACGGGTAACACTGAAGCTTTCTTT.

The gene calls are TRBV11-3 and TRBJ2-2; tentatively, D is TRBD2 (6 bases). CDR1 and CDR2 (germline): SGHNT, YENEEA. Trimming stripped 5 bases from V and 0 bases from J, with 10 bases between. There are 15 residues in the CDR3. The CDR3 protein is CASSHPGANTGELFF. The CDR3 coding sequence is TGTGCCAGCAGCCACCCGGGGGCGAACACCGGGGAGCTGTTTTTT.

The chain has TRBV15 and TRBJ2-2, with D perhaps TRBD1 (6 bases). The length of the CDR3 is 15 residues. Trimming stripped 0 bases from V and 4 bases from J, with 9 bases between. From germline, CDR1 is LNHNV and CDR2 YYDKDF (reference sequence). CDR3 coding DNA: TGTGCCACCAGCAGAGATTCCAGGGGCACCGGGGAGCTGTTTTTT. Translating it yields CATSRDSRGTGELFF.

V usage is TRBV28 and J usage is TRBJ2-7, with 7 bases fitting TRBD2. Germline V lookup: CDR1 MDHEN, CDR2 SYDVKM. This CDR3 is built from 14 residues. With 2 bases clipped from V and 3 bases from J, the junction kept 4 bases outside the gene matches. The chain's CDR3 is CASSLLAVDYEQYF. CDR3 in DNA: TGTGCCAGCAGTTTACTAGCGGTGGACTACGAGCAGTACTTC.

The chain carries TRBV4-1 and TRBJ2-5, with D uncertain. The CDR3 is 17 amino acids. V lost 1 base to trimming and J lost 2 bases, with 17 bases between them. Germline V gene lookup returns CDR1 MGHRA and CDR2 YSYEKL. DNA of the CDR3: TGCGCCAGCAGCCAAGGGGGAAACGACTGGAAACAAGAGACCCAGTACTTC. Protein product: CASSQGGNDWKQETQYF.

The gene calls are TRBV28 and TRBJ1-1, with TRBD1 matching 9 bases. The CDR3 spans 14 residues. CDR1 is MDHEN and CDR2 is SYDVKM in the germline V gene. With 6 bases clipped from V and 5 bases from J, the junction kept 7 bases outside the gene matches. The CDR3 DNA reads TGTGCCAGCAGATGGACAGGGGATGGTACTGAAGCTTTCTTT. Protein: CASRWTGDGTEAFF.

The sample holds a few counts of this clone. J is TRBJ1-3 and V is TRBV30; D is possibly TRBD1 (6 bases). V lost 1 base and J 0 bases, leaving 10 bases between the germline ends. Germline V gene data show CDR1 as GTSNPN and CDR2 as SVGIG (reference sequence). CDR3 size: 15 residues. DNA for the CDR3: TGTGCCTGGAGTGGGACAGAAGGCTCTGGAAACACCATATATTTT. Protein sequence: CAWSGTEGSGNTIYF.

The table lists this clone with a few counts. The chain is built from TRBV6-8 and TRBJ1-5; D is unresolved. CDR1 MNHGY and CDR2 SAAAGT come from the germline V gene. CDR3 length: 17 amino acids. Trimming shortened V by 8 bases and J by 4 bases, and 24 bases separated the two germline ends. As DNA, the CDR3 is TGTGCCAGCCGACCCTCCGAAAAACGGAACAAGAATCAGCCCCAGCATTTT. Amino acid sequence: CASRPSEKRNKNQPQHF.

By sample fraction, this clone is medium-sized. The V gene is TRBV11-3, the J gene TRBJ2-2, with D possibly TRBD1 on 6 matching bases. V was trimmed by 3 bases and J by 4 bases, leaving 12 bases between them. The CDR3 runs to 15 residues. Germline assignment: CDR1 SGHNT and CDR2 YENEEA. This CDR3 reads CASSLEEGGTGELFF. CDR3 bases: TGTGCCAGCAGCTTGGAGGAAGGGGGCACCGGGGAGCTGTTTTTT.

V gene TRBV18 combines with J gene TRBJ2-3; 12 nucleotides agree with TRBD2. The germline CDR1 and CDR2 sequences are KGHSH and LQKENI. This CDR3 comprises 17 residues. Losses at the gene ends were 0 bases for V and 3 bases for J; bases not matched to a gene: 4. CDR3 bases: TGTGCCAGCTCACCACCTGCGCTAGCGGGAGGGACAGATACGCAGTATTTT. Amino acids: CASSPPALAGGTDTQYF.